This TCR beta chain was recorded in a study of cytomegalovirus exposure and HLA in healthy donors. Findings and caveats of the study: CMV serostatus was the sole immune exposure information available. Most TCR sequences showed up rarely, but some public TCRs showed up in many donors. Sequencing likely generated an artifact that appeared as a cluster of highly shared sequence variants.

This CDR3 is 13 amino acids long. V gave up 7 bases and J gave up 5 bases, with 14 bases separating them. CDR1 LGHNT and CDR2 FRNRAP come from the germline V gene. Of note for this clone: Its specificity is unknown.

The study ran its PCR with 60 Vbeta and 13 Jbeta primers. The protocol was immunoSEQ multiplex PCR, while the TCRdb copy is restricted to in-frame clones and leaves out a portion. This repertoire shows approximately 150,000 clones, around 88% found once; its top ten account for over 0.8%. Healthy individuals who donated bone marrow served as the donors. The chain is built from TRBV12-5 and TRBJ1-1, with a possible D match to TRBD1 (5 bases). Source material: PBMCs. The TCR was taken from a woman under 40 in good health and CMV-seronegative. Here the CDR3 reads CASAYSGGTEAFF. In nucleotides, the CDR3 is TGTGCTAGTGCTTACTCGGGGGGGACTGAAGCTTTCTTT. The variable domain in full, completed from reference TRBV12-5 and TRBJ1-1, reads DARVTQTPRHKVTEMGQEVTMRCQPILGHNTVFWYRQTMMQGLELLAYFRNRAPLDDSGMPKDRFSAEMPDATLATLKIQPSEPRDSAVYFCASAYSGGTEAFFGQGTRLTVV.